The clone carrying this TCR beta chain was detected only a few times. The CDR3 has 16 residues. CDR1 is LNHDA, CDR2 SQIVND, per germline (reference sequence). Between the trimmed V and J ends, which lost 4 bases and 4 bases, there was a span of 19 bases. Produced via immunoSEQ multiplex PCR; TCRdb's table is partial and in-frame only. The sample holds approximately 250,000 clones; more than 70% are singletons and the top ten take over 2%. This sample was taken from a study of blood T cell repertoires in COVID-19. The sample taken for sequencing was PBMCs or T cells enriched from blood (not recorded which). This receptor was obtained from a middle-aged woman with acute COVID-19. The chain recombines TRBV19 with TRBJ1-2; possibly TRBD1 for D (6 bases). CDR3 sequence (DNA): TGTGCCAGTAGTAACTTGGCGGGGGGGGCGACCTATGGCTACACCTTC. Protein: CASSNLAGGATYGYTF.